This TCR beta chain originates from a study of blood T cell repertoires in COVID-19. Under the authors' procedure: Reference gene primer amplification yielded estimated nucleated cell counts. Here immunoSEQ multiplex PCR was the method, and the copy in TCRdb shows in-frame clones only, minus some. V, J and clone size reflect that table, while D and trimming were determined from the DNA. Here the sample spans 120,000 or so clones, 82% being singletons. Sample: peripheral blood. The TCR was taken from a human donor in a cohort sampled during active COVID-19.

The CDR3 sequence: CASSYGEGNQPQHF. DNA of the CDR3: TGTGCCAGCAGTTACGGGGAGGGAAATCAGCCCCAGCATTTT. The chain recombines TRBV6-6 with TRBJ1-5; D is unclear. The V end lost 2 bases, the J end lost 4 bases, and 9 bases lay between the germline ends. From germline, CDR1 is MNHNY and CDR2 SVGAGI (reference sequence). CDR3 length: 14 amino acids.